This TCR beta chain was observed in a study of cytomegalovirus exposure and HLA in healthy donors. Study findings and constraints: Sequencing likely produced, as an artifact, a cluster of highly shared sequence variants.

V was pared by 0 bases and J by 4 bases, with 6 bases between. CDR3 length: 13 residues. Germline V lookup: CDR1 MNHEY, CDR2 SMNVEV (reference sequence). These donors counted as nominally healthy when sampled, but unrecorded immune exposures were likely. Comment on this clone: Its target is not known.

PCR employed 60 Vbeta and 13 Jbeta primers. TCRdb's copy holds only in-frame clones and misses some; the assay was immunoSEQ multiplex PCR. The table lists about 99,000 clones, 79% of them singletons. The sequencing input was PBMCs. This chain links TRBV27 with TRBJ1-1; D possibly corresponds to TRBD1 (5 bases). The clonotype was recovered from a male donor in good health and CMV-seropositive. DNA of the CDR3: TGTGCCAGCAGTTTATCGACAGCCACTGAAGCTTTCTTT. This codes for CASSLSTATEAFF.